These 22 T cell receptor beta chains were all obtained from the same sample, sequenced in a study of healthy donors' naive CD4 and CD8 T cells. A linear amplification protocol produced the TCR libraries from approximately 460 ng of total RNA. One entry per CDR3 protein results from TCRdb running MiXCR on the reads. The sample lists about 180,000 distinct CDR3 sequences; 65% to 75% were seen once. Sequencing input: naive CD4+ and CD8+ T cells sorted from blood, pooled from several donors. The receptors shown here come from a pool of human donors in good health; the sample pools cells from several healthy donors.

There are a few counts of this clonotype. CDR3 DNA sequence: TGTGCCAGCAGTGGGACAGGGGACACCGGGGAGCTGTTTTTT. This codes for CASSGTGDTGELFF. The chain recombines TRBV2 with TRBJ2-2; 9 nucleotides align to TRBD1. Germline-derived CDR1 and CDR2 are SNHLY and FYNNEI. The CDR3 spans 14 residues. V lost 4 bases, J lost 3 bases, and 0 bases stayed unmatched.

The V call is TRBV2, the J call TRBJ2-6, with 7 positions matching TRBD1. This CDR3 has 16 amino acids. In germline, CDR1 is SNHLY, CDR2 FYNNEI. V shed 6 bases, J shed 3 bases, and the junction held 8 bases outside the gene matches. CDR3 DNA sequence: TGTGCCAGCAGGCTGACAGGGAGTCTTGGGGCCAACGTCCTGACTTTC. This gives the protein CASRLTGSLGANVLTF.

CDR3 in DNA: TGTGCCAGTTCAGGGTCCGGGGAGCTGTTTTTT. It codes for CASSGSGELFF. The chain joins TRBV27 to TRBJ2-2; D may be TRBD1 (5 bases). Trimming cost V 9 bases and J 6 bases, with 8 bases left between them. CDR3 size: 11 residues. Germline-derived CDR1 and CDR2 are MNHEY and SMNVEV (reference sequence).

A remark on this clonotype: Sequence at one end of the junction differs from germline and may be a read error. The rearrangement links TRBV5-1 to TRBJ2-1; no reliable D call. CDR1 SGHRS and CDR2 YFSETQ come from the germline V gene. The CDR3 extends over 12 amino acids. CDR3 loop: CASSLSVSEQFF. The CDR3 DNA reads TGTGCCAGCAGCTTGTCCGTCAGTGAGCAGTTCTTC.

The V gene is TRBV5-6, the J gene TRBJ2-7; TRBD2 agrees at 9 bases. The V gene's germline CDR1 is SGHDT and CDR2 YYEEEE. V was clipped by 4 bases and J by 4 bases; unmatched bases: 12. The CDR3 consists of 16 residues. CDR3 DNA sequence: TGTGCCAGCAGCCTATCTCTGGGACTAGCTACGTACGAGCAGTACTTC. It specifies CASSLSLGLATYEQYF.

The V call is TRBV12-3 or TRBV12-4, the J call TRBJ1-1; no clear D. The CDR3 runs to 15 residues. The V gene lost 3 bases and the J gene lost 1 base, with 12 bases spanning the gap. The CDR3 here is CASSFTEFWNTEAFF. CDR3 DNA sequence: TGTGCCAGCAGTTTTACGGAGTTCTGGAACACTGAAGCTTTCTTT.

The V call is TRBV10-2, the J call TRBJ1-1; 7 nucleotides agree with TRBD1. The CDR3 extends over 10 amino acids. Germline CDR1 WSHSY, CDR2 SAAADI. The junction had 3 bases not matched to a gene; V was cut back by 10 bases and J by 7 bases. In DNA form, the CDR3 reads TGCGCCACCGGGGACAGTGAAGCTTTCTTT. Residues: CATGDSEAFF.

V is TRBV28 and J is TRBJ1-4; 8 bases align to TRBD1. Trimming cost V 7 bases and J 3 bases; bases outside gene matches: 7. CDR3 length: 15 residues. Per the germline V gene, CDR1 is MDHEN and CDR2 is SYDVKM. The CDR3 protein is CASTAGTGPNEKLFF. In DNA form, the CDR3 reads TGTGCCAGCACTGCCGGGACAGGTCCTAATGAAAAACTGTTTTTT.

The CDR3 region has the DNA TGTGCCAGCATAGGCCTACACTACGAGCAGTACTTC. This encodes CASIGLHYEQYF. This chain links TRBV27 with TRBJ2-7; D is ambiguous. Trimming removed 7 bases at V and 3 bases at J, with 10 bases between. Per the germline V gene, CDR1 is MNHEY and CDR2 is SMNVEV (reference sequence). CDR3 length: 12 amino acids.

J is TRBJ2-7 and V is TRBV15, with 12 nucleotides matching TRBD2. Germline V lookup: CDR1 LNHNV, CDR2 YYDKDF (reference sequence). CDR3 length equals 15 residues. The trim removed 3 bases at V and 5 bases at J, leaving 5 bases unmatched. The CDR3 DNA reads as TGTGCCACCAGCAGGTCTAGCGGGAGGGCCGACGAGCAGTACTTC. As protein: CATSRSSGRADEQYF. Looking up the rest from reference TRBV15 and TRBJ2-7 gives the full variable domain: DAMVIQNPRYQVTQFGKPVTLSCSQTLNHNVMYWYQQKSSQAPKLLFHYYDKDFNNEADTPDNFQSRRPNTSFCFLDIRSPGLGDTAMYLCATSRSSGRADEQYFGPGTRLTVT.

This sequence joins TRBV11-3 and TRBJ2-3; no reliable D call. CDR1 is SGHNT and CDR2 is YENEEA in the germline V gene. V was trimmed by 0 bases and J by 5 bases, leaving 6 bases between them. The CDR3 is 13 residues long. The CDR3 DNA sequence: TGTGCCAGCAGCTTAGACGGTTTAGATACGCAGTATTTT. Translated, it gives CASSLDGLDTQYF.

The V and J genes are TRBV6-2 or TRBV6-3 and TRBJ2-7, with 9 bases identical to TRBD2. Germline CDR1 is MNHEY and CDR2 is SVGEGT. After removal of 0 bases from V and 3 bases from J, the junction contained 6 bases not matched to a gene. The CDR3 covers 16 residues. CDR3 region: CASSYSSAGGGYEQYF. The CDR3 nucleotides are TGTGCCAGCAGTTACTCTTCAGCGGGAGGTGGCTACGAGCAGTACTTC.

This clonotype has a handful of counts. This chain connects TRBV18 to TRBJ2-5, with TRBD1 matching 9 bases. The CDR3 runs to 17 residues. With 4 bases clipped from V and 4 bases from J, the junction kept 13 bases outside the gene matches. Germline loops: CDR1 KGHSH, CDR2 LQKENI. In DNA form, the CDR3 reads TGTGCCAGCTCACTCCCATCATCTGGGACAGGGCCAGAGACCCAGTACTTC. Encoded protein: CASSLPSSGTGPETQYF.

This sequence joins TRBV6-1 and TRBJ2-7; D is uncertain. CDR1 is MNHNS, CDR2 SASEGT, per germline. CDR3 length: 11 amino acids. The V gene lost 6 bases and the J gene lost 5 bases, with 8 bases spanning the gap. CDR3 region: CASRAHHEQYF. CDR3 DNA sequence: TGTGCCAGCAGAGCCCACCACGAGCAGTACTTC.

The chain couples TRBV4-1 to TRBJ2-5; D is uncertain. Germline values: CDR1 MGHRA, CDR2 YSYEKL. CDR3 length equals 18 residues. V was pared by 1 base and J by 2 bases, with 20 bases between. Written as DNA, the CDR3 is TGCGCCAGCAGCCAAGTCGGTGGTAACTCCAGGTGGCAAGAGACCCAGTACTTC. As protein: CASSQVGGNSRWQETQYF.

The chain employs TRBV5-1 and TRBJ1-1; D might be TRBD1 (6 bases). Looked up from germline, CDR1 is SGHRS and CDR2 is YFSETQ. The CDR3 spans 14 residues. Deletions cut 5 bases from V and 1 base from J, with 12 bases between. The CDR3 is CASRNRVENTEAFF. For the CDR3, the DNA is TGCGCCAGCAGGAACAGGGTAGAGAACACTGAAGCTTTCTTT.

This clonotype occurred a few times. V usage is TRBV19 and J usage is TRBJ1-5; 8 nucleotides agree with TRBD1. Germline CDR1 is LNHDA and CDR2 is SQIVND (reference sequence). CDR3 length equals 14 residues. The trim removed 6 bases at V and 6 bases at J, leaving 7 bases unmatched. The CDR3 sequence: CASSNQGASQPQHF. DNA for the CDR3: TGTGCCAGTAGCAACCAGGGGGCGTCTCAGCCCCAGCATTTT.

This chain uses TRBV20-1 with TRBJ1-2; 8 bases align to TRBD1. V lost 1 base to trimming and J lost 8 bases; unmatched junction nucleotides: 3. CDR1 is DFQATT and CDR2 is SNEGSKA in the germline V gene (reference sequence). This CDR3 is built from 12 residues. The CDR3 reads CSARAGGYGYTF. Here the CDR3 DNA reads TGCAGTGCTAGAGCAGGGGGCTACGGCTACACCTTC.

The V call is TRBV6-5, the J call TRBJ2-7, with D possibly TRBD1 on 6 matching bases. With 7 bases removed from V and 0 bases from J, the gap between germline ends came to 13 bases. CDR1 MNHEY and CDR2 SVGAGI come from the germline V gene. The CDR3 is 14 residues long. CDR3 sequence reads: CASNGDKSSYEQYF. The CDR3 DNA sequence: TGTGCCAGCAATGGGGACAAGAGCTCCTACGAGCAGTACTTC.

The chain joins TRBV5-1 to TRBJ1-2; D gene unclear. V lost 2 bases, J lost 4 bases, and 9 bases lay in between. The CDR3 runs to 13 residues. Germline CDR1 reads SGHRS; CDR2 reads YFSETQ. The CDR3 DNA reads as TGCGCCAGCAGCTTAGAGGGTGGCTATGGCTACACCTTC. Protein sequence: CASSLEGGYGYTF. The full variable domain, rest sourced from reference TRBV5-1 and TRBJ1-2, is KAGVTQTPRYLIKTRGQQVTLSCSPISGHRSVSWYQQTPGQGLQFLFEYFSETQRNKGNFPGRFSGRQFSNSRSEMNVSTLELGDSALYLCASSLEGGYGYTFGSGTRLTVV.

There are a few counts of this clonotype. The chain is built from TRBV29-1 and TRBJ2-2; tentative D call: TRBD1 (5 bases). CDR3 length: 13 amino acids. Germline V lookup: CDR1 SQVTM, CDR2 ANQGSEA. Trimming shortened V by 7 bases and J by 0 bases, and 9 bases separated the two germline ends. The CDR3, as DNA: TGCAGCGGTGGGGCAGCGAACACCGGGGAGCTGTTTTTT. It specifies CSGGAANTGELFF.

This clonotype was recorded only once. This rearrangement joins TRBV6-2 or TRBV6-3 to TRBJ2-7, with D perhaps matching TRBD1 (5 bases). This CDR3 has 13 amino acids. Germline V gene sequence: CDR1 MNHEY, CDR2 SVGEGT. The CDR3 coding sequence is TGTCTGCGACCGAGAACCCAAGGGGAAGAGCAGTACGTC. It codes for CLRPRTQGEEQYV.